This paragraph reports one T cell receptor beta chain. This sample was taken from a study of CD8+ T cells in alopecia areata. The sequencing template was cDNA reverse transcribed from extracted RNA. Profiling relied on immunoSEQ multiplex PCR, and the TCRdb table lists in-frame clones only, not all of them. Found here are some 150,000 clones, 45% to 55% of them singletons; the top ten hold 19%. This clonotype was obtained from a human donor with alopecia areata. This material consisted of CD8+ T cells sorted from blood, taken at week 0.

CDR3 in amino acids: CASSVGKMGDTQYF. The CDR3 DNA is TGTGCCAGCAGTGTGGGCAAAATGGGAGATACGCAGTATTTT. The V call is TRBV2, the J call TRBJ2-3; no firm D call. Trimming took 4 bases from V and 5 from J, leaving 13 bases between them. This CDR3 spans 14 amino acids. Germline loops: CDR1 SNHLY, CDR2 FYNNEI.